The 14 T cell receptor beta chains given below trace back to one sample, sequenced in a study of T cells after yellow fever vaccination. TCRdb re-derived calls from the 5' RACE reads in MiXCR, one entry per CDR3 protein. The sample has around 530,000 distinct CDR3 sequences, about a sixth seen once. The sequencing used PBMCs, collected 5 days after the first yellow fever vaccination. These receptors were collected from a man aged 18 to 35 who received the YFV17D yellow fever vaccine.

The table lists this clonotype with a few counts. V gene TRBV6-1 combines with J gene TRBJ2-2; the match to TRBD1 covers 9 bases. Per germline, CDR1 MNHNS and CDR2 SASEGT. Trimming cost V 6 bases and J 7 bases; bases outside gene matches: 12. There are 16 residues in the CDR3. This chain's CDR3 is CASRLRTGAQHGELFF. DNA of the CDR3: TGTGCCAGCAGACTAAGGACAGGGGCCCAACACGGGGAGCTGTTTTTT.

This clonotype was observed a handful of times. The chain joins TRBV11-2 to TRBJ1-6, with 7 bases lining up with TRBD1. This CDR3 has 15 residues. V trimming: 2 bases; J trimming: 9 bases; junction bases outside the gene matches: 7. Germline CDR1 is SGHAT and CDR2 is FQNNGV. This CDR3 is CASSLFGQDRSPLHF. The CDR3 DNA follows: TGTGCCAGCAGCTTATTCGGACAGGACCGTTCACCCCTCCACTTT.

This clonotype was seen only a few times. V usage is TRBV7-9 and J usage is TRBJ2-3; a possible D gene is TRBD1 (5 bases). Between the trimmed V and J ends, which lost 5 bases and 2 bases, there was a span of 14 bases. CDR1 and CDR2 (germline): SEHNR, FQNEAQ (reference sequence). The CDR3 covers 15 residues. CDR3 in DNA: TGTGCCAGCAGCCCCAGGGTCTTCTCCACAGATACGCAGTATTTT. Its protein product is CASSPRVFSTDTQYF.

This clonotype appeared a few times. The V call is TRBV20-1, the J call TRBJ2-7; the match to TRBD1 covers 9 bases. V dropped 5 bases and J dropped 4; count of bases not matched to a gene: 6. Germline V gene lookup returns CDR1 DFQATT and CDR2 SNEGSKA (reference sequence). This CDR3 comprises 13 residues. The CDR3 region has the DNA TGCAGTGCTCCCGGGACAGGGCAATACGAGCAGTACTTC. This encodes CSAPGTGQYEQYF.

This clonotype came up a few times. This chain joins TRBV6-5 and TRBJ1-1, with D unresolved. Germline V gene lookup returns CDR1 MNHEY and CDR2 SVGAGI. CDR3 length: 15 residues. The ends were cut back, 0 bases at V and 7 bases at J, with 15 bases in the middle. DNA of the CDR3: TGTGCCAGCAGTTACTCGACATCGTCCTGGGATGAAGCTTTCTTT. Translation: CASSYSTSSWDEAFF.

This clonotype was recorded many times. The chain recombines TRBV7-3 with TRBJ2-3, with D possibly called TRBD1 or TRBD2 (6 bases each). Germline-derived CDR1 and CDR2 are SGHTA and FQGTGA. V lost 3 bases and J 2 bases, leaving 12 bases between the germline ends. The CDR3 extends over 15 amino acids. The CDR3 sequence is CASSLIGGLTDTQYF. CDR3 coding DNA: TGTGCCAGCAGCTTGATCGGGGGCCTCACAGATACGCAGTATTTT.

J is TRBJ2-3 and V is TRBV7-9; D might be TRBD2 (5 bases). In germline, CDR1 is SEHNR, CDR2 FQNEAQ (reference sequence). V dropped 0 bases and J dropped 2 bases, with 12 bases sitting between them. The CDR3 length is 16 residues. CDR3 sequence reads: CASSLAKGVDTDTQYF. The CDR3, as DNA: TGTGCCAGCAGCTTAGCTAAGGGAGTTGACACAGATACGCAGTATTTT.

Only a few counts were recorded for this clonotype. This chain links TRBV7-3 with TRBJ2-5; tentatively, D is TRBD2 (5 bases). V was pared by 0 bases and J by 5 bases, with 13 bases between. The germline V gene encodes CDR1 SGHTA and CDR2 FQGTGA. The CDR3 length is 15 residues. CDR3 in DNA: TGTGCCAGCAGCTTAACCCTGGGAGTCCCGGAGACCCAGTACTTC. Protein product: CASSLTLGVPETQYF.

This clonotype showed up many times. J is TRBJ2-1 and V is TRBV7-7, with D perhaps matching TRBD1 (6 bases). This CDR3 is built from 14 residues. Germline CDR1 SSHAT, CDR2 FNYEAQ (reference sequence). Deletions cut 5 bases from V and 9 bases from J, with 17 bases between. CDR3 DNA sequence: TGTGCCAGCAGCCCCCCCGGGGACAAAGCTGAGCAGTTCTTC. It specifies CASSPPGDKAEQFF.

The chain combines TRBV5-1 with TRBJ1-1; 9 positions match TRBD1. Germline loops: CDR1 SGHRS, CDR2 YFSETQ. Germline trimming cut 3 bases from V and 1 base from J; bases unmatched to any gene: 10. This CDR3 spans 17 amino acids. The CDR3 sequence is CASSSDRGGFWNTEAFF. CDR3 in DNA: TGCGCCAGCAGCTCGGACAGGGGAGGTTTTTGGAACACTGAAGCTTTCTTT.

This chain uses TRBV6-1 with TRBJ2-2; 7 bases agree with TRBD2. V gave up 5 bases and J gave up 9 bases; unmatched junction bases: 6. There are 13 residues in the CDR3. Germline lookup yields CDR1 MNHNS and CDR2 SASEGT. Here the CDR3 DNA reads TGTGCCAGCAGTCCTACTAGCGAATGGGAGCTGTTTTTT. Protein sequence: CASSPTSEWELFF.

Many counts were recorded for this clonotype. The chain has TRBV4-3 and TRBJ1-2, with TRBD1 identical over 11 bases. J was trimmed by 7 bases and V by 3 bases; bases with no gene match: 7. Germline CDR1 and CDR2: LGHNA and YSLEER. CDR3 length equals 15 residues. The CDR3 protein is CASSQGDRGARGYTF. Here the CDR3 DNA reads TGCGCCAGCAGCCAGGGGGACAGGGGGGCTCGTGGCTACACCTTC.

CDR3 amino acids: CASSVVGNTQYF. The CDR3 DNA sequence: TGTGCCAGCAGCGTAGTGGGCAATACGCAGTATTTT. J is TRBJ2-3 and V is TRBV9; no reliable D call. The germline gives CDR1 SGDLS, CDR2 YYNGEE. The CDR3 is made up of 12 amino acids. Trimming left V 0 bases short and J 7 bases short, with 6 bases between. Full variable domain (missing parts from reference TRBV9 and TRBJ2-3): DSGVTQTPKHLITATGQRVTLRCSPRSGDLSVYWYQQSLDQGLQFLIQYYNGEERAKGNILERFSAQQFPDLHSELNLSSLELGDSALYFCASSVVGNTQYFGPGTRLTVL.

This clonotype turned up a few times. The CDR3 loop is CASSVGGGKTTEAFF. The CDR3 DNA sequence: TGTGCCAGCAGCGTAGGAGGAGGGAAGACCACTGAAGCTTTCTTT. The gene calls are TRBV9 and TRBJ1-1; no reliable D call. This CDR3 is built from 15 residues. With 0 bases removed from V and 4 bases from J, the gap between germline ends came to 13 bases. CDR1 is SGDLS and CDR2 is YYNGEE in the germline V gene.